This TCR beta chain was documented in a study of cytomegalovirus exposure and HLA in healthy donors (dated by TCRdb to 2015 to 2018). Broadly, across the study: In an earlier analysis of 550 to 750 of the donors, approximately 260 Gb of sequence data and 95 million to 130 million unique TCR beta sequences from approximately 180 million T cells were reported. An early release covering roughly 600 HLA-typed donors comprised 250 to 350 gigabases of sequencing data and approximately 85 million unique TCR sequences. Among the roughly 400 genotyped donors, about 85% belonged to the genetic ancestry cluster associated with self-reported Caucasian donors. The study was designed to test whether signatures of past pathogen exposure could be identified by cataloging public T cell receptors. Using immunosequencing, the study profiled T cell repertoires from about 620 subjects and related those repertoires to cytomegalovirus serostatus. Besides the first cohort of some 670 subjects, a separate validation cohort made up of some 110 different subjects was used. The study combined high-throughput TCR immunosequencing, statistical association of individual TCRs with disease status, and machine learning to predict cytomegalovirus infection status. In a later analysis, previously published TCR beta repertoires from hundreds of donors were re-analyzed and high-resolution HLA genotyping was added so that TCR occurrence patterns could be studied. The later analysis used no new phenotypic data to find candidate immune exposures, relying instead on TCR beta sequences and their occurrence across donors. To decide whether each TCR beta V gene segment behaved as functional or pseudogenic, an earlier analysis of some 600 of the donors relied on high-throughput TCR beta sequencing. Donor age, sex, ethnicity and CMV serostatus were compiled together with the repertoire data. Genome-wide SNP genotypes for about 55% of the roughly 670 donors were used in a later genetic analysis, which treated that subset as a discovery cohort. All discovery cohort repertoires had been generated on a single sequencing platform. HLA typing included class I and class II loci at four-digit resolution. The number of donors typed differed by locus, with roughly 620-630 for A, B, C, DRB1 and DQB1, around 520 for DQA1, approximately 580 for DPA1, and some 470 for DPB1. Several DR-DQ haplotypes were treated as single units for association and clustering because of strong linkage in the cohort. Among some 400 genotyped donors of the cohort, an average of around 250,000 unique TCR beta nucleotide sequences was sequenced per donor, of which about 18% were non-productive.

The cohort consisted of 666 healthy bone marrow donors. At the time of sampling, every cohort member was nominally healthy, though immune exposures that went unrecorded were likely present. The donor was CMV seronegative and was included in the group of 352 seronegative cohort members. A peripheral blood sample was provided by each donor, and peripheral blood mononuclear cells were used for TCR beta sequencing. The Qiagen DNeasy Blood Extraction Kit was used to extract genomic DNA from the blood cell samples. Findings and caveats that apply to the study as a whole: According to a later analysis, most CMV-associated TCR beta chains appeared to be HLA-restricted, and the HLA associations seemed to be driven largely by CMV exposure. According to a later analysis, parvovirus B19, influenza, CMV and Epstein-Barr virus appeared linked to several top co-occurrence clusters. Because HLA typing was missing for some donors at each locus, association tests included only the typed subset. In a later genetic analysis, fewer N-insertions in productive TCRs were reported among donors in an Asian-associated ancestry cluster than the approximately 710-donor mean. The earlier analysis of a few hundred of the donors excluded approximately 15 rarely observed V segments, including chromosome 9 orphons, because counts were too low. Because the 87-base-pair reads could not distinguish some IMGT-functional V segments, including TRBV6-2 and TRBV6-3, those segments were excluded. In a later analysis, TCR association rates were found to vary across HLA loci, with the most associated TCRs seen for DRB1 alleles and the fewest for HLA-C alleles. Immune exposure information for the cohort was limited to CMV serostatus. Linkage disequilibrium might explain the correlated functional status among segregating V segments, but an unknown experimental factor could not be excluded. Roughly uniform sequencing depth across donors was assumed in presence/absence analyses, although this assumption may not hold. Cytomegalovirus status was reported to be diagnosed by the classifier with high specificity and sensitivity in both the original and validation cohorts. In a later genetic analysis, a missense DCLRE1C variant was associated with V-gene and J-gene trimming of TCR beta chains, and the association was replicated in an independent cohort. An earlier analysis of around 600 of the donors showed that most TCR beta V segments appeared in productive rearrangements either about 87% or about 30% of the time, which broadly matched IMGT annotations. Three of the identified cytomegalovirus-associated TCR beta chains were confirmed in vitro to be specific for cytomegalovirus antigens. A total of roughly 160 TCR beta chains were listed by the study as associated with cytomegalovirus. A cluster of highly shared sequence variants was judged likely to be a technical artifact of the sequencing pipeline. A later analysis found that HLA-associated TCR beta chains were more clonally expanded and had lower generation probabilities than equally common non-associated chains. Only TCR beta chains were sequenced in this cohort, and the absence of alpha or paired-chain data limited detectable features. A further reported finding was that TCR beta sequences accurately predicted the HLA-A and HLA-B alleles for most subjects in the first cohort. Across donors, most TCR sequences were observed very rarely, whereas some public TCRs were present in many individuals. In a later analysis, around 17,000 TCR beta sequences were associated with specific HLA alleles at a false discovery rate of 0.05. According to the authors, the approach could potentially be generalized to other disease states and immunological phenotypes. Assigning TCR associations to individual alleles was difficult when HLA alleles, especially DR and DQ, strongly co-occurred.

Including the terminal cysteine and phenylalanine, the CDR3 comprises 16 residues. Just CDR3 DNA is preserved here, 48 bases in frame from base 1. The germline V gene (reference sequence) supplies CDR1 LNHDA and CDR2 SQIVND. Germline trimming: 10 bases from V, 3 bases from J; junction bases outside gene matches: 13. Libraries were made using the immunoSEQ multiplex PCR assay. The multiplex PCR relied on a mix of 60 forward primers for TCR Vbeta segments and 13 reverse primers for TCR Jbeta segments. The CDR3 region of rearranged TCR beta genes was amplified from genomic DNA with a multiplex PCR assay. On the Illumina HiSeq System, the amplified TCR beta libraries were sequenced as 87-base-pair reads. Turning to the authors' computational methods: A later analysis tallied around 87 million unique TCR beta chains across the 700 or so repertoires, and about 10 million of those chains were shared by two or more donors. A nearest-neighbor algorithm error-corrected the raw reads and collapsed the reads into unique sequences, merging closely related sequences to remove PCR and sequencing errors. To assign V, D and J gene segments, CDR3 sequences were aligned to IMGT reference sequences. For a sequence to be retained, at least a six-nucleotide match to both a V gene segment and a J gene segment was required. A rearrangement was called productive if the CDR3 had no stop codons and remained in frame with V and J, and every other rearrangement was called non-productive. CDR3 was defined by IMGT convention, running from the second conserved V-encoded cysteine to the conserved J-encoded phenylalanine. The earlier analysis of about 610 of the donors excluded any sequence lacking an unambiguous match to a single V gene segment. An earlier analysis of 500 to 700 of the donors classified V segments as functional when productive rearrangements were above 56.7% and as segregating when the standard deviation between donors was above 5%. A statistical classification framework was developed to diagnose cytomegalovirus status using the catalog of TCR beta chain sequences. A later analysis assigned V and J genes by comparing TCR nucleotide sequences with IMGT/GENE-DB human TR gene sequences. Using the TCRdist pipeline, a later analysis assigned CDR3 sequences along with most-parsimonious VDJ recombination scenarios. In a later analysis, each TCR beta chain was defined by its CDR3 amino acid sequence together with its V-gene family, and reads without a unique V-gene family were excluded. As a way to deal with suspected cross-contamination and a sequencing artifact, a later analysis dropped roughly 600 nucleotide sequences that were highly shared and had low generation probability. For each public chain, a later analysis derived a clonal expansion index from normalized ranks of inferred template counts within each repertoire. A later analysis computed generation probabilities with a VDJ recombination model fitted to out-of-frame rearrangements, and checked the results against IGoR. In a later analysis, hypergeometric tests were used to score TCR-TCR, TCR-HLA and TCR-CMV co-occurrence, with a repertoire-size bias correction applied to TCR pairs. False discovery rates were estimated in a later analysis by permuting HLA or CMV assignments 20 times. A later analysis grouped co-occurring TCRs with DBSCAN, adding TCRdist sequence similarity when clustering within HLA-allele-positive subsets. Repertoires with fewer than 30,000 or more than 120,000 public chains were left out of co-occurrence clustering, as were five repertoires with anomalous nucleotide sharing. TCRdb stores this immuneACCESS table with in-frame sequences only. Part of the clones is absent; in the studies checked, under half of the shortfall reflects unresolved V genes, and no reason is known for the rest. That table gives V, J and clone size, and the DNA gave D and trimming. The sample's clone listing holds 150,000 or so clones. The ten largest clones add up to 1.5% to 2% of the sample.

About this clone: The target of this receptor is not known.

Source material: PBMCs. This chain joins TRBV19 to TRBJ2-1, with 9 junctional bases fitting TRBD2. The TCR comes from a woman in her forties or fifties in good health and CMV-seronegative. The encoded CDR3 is CATAGLAGSFYNEQFF. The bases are TGTGCCACCGCAGGGCTAGCGGGGTCGTTCTACAATGAGCAGTTCTTC.